Listed below are T cell receptor beta chains from one sample, sequenced in a study of blood T cell repertoires in COVID-19. TCRdb's table, derived via immunoSEQ multiplex PCR, lists solely in-frame clones and lacks some. This table has 110,000 to 150,000 clones, about 87% appearing once. Material for sequencing was PBMCs or T cells enriched from blood (not recorded which). The receptors stem from a man in his sixties who had recovered from COVID-19. Both conserved end residues are part of each CDR3. A D gene is named only where the DNA matches it firmly. Clone size is not always given. Where it is, it says once, few, many or a class for expanded clones.

.	TRBV9	TRBJ1-4	.	TGTGCCAGCAGCGTAGGTGGCGGACTAAATGAAAAACTGTTTTTT	CASSVGGGLNEKLFF
TRBD1	TRBV10-3	TRBJ1-5	.	TGTGCCATCAGTGAGTCAGAGGGGGCTCAGCCCCAGCATTTT	CAISESEGAQPQHF
.	TRBV29-1	TRBJ2-3	.	TGCAGCGCTCGGCGGGGAGGCGTCGGCACAGATACGCAGTATTTT	CSARRGGVGTDTQYF
.	TRBV9	TRBJ2-3	.	TGTGCCAGCAGCGGGACGGGATCGGGTACGCAGTATTTT	CASSGTGSGTQYF
.	TRBV28	TRBJ1-5	.	TGTGCCAGCAGTAACGGGGGAGCGGTCAATCAGCCCCAGCATTTT	CASSNGGAVNQPQHF
.	TRBV6-5	TRBJ2-6	.	TGTGCCAGCAGTTTGACAGGTTCTACTGGGGCCAACGTCCTGACTTTC	CASSLTGSTGANVLTF
TRBD2	TRBV10-1	TRBJ2-1	.	TGCGCCAGCAGTGAACTTAGCGGGAGGGCCCCAAATGAGCAGTTCTTC	CASSELSGRAPNEQFF
TRBD1	TRBV6-5	TRBJ1-2	.	TGTGCCAGCAGCAGGACAGGGGACTATGGCTACACCTTC	CASSRTGDYGYTF
.	TRBV5-1	TRBJ2-6	.	TGCGCCAGCAGCTTGGTAGGCCTGGGGCGGAAAGGGGCCAACGTCCTGACTTTC	CASSLVGLGRKGANVLTF
.	TRBV7-9	TRBJ1-2	.	TGTGCCAGCAGCTTAGGAACGGGGGATTTCAACTATGGCTACACCTTC	CASSLGTGDFNYGYTF
TRBD2	TRBV2	TRBJ2-3	.	TGTGCCAGCAGTGGAGGGGCGGGGCGGGGGACTAGCACAGATACGCAGTATTTT	CASSGGAGRGTSTDTQYF
TRBD2	TRBV5-4	TRBJ2-1	.	TGTGCCAGCAGCCCGGGACTAGCGGACGACAATGAGCAGTTCTTC	CASSPGLADDNEQFF
TRBD2	TRBV4-2	TRBJ2-5	.	TGTGCCAGCAGCCAAGCGGATCTAGCGGGGGGGTTAGAGACCCAGTACTTC	CASSQADLAGGLETQYF
.	TRBV3-1/TRBV3-2	TRBJ2-4	once	TGTGCCAGCAGCCAAGGATCGGCAAGAGGAATAGCCAAAAACATTCAGTACTTC	CASSQGSARGIAKNIQYF
.	TRBV21-1	TRBJ2-1	.	TGTGCCAGCAGCAAAGGGCTGGGGAGGGCCTTGAAGAATGAGCAGTTCTTC	CASSKGLGRALKNEQFF
.	TRBV30	TRBJ1-2	.	TGTGCCTGGAGTGTACGCAGTGCTAACTATGGCTACACCTTC	CAWSVRSANYGYTF
.	TRBV3-1/TRBV3-2	TRBJ2-1	.	TGTGCCAGCAGCCAAGTGGTCAGAGGTGATGAGCAGTTCTTC	CASSQVVRGDEQFF
TRBD2	TRBV4-2	TRBJ2-7	.	TGTGCCAGCAGCCAAGCGGATAGCGGGCCCTCCTACGAGCAGTACTTC	CASSQADSGPSYEQYF
TRBD1	TRBV6-2/TRBV6-3	TRBJ1-5	.	TGTGCCAGCAGCCCGGGACAGGGATATTTTCAGCCCCAGCATTTT	CASSPGQGYFQPQHF
.	TRBV5-1	TRBJ1-2	.	TGCGCCAGCAATGGGAGACCAGATAACTATGGCTACACCTTC	CASNGRPDNYGYTF
TRBD1	TRBV4-2	TRBJ1-3	.	TGTGCCAGCAGCCAGAAAACAGGGGCGAGGAGAAACACCATATATTTT	CASSQKTGARRNTIYF
TRBD1	TRBV5-1	TRBJ2-3	.	TGCGCCAGCAGCTCGGGACAGGTACTAGGCACAGATACGCAGTATTTT	CASSSGQVLGTDTQYF
TRBD1	TRBV7-2	TRBJ1-1	.	TGTGCCAGCACCAAGACAGGGTTCACTGAAGCTTTCTTT	CASTKTGFTEAFF
TRBD2	TRBV7-9	TRBJ2-5	.	TGTGCCAGCACACTAGCGGGACAAGAGACCCAGTACTTC	CASTLAGQETQYF
TRBD1	TRBV9	TRBJ2-7	once	TGTGCCAGCAGCGTAGGGGACAGGGTCTCCTACGAGCAGTACTTC	CASSVGDRVSYEQYF
.	TRBV30	TRBJ2-5	.	TGTGCCTGGAGCACTAAAGAGACCCAGTACTTC	CAWSTKETQYF
.	TRBV19	TRBJ2-7	.	TGTGCCAGTAGTATAGCTGGGGGCCCCTCTGTCTACGAGCAGTACTTC	CASSIAGGPSVYEQYF
.	TRBV6-6	TRBJ2-7	.	TGTGCCAGCAGGAAGACAGAATACGAGCAGTACTTC	CASRKTEYEQYF
.	TRBV7-9	TRBJ1-3	.	TGTGCCAGCAAAGGGGCTGGAAACACCATATATTTT	CASKGAGNTIYF
.	TRBV7-9	TRBJ2-3	.	TGTGCCAGCAGCTTACGTTTAGCATCTACAGATACGCAGTATTTT	CASSLRLASTDTQYF
.	TRBV7-8	TRBJ2-1	.	TGTGCCAGCAGCTTAGGACTATATGAGCAGTTCTTC	CASSLGLYEQFF
TRBD1	TRBV5-1	TRBJ2-5	.	TGCGCCAGCAGCTTGGGGGACAGGCCCCAAGAGACCCAGTACTTC	CASSLGDRPQETQYF
TRBD1	TRBV24-1	TRBJ2-7	.	TGTGCCACCAGTGAATCTAGGGACAGTACCTACGAGCAGTACTTC	CATSESRDSTYEQYF
.	TRBV4-2	TRBJ2-7	.	.	CASSQEWGRGAPYF
.	TRBV28	TRBJ2-7	once	TGTGCCAGCACCCATACAGGGGGGGCCTACGAGCAGTACTTC	CASTHTGGAYEQYF
TRBD2	TRBV20-1	TRBJ2-7	.	TGCAGTGCTAGTCCGTTCGCGGCGGGGGGGCTCAACGAGCAGTACTTC	CSASPFAAGGLNEQYF
TRBD1	TRBV2	TRBJ2-7	.	TGTGCCAGCAGTGGTCCGGGACAGGGGAGCGAGCAGTACTTC	CASSGPGQGSEQYF
TRBD1	TRBV19	TRBJ1-5	.	TGTGCCAGTAGTATAGCCAGGGGGAAGGTTCAGCACGGCCAGCCCCAGCATTTT	CASSIARGKVQHGQPQHF
TRBD1	TRBV11-2	TRBJ1-6	.	TGTGCCAGCAGCGACACAGGGGGAAATTCACCCCTCCACTTT	CASSDTGGNSPLHF
.	TRBV21-1	TRBJ2-2	.	TGTGCCAGCAGCCCGCAAAGGGGGGGCTCAGGCACCGGGGAGCTGTTTTTT	CASSPQRGGSGTGELFF
TRBD1	TRBV18	TRBJ2-3	.	TGTGCCAGCTCATCCGGGACAGGGGGCCCAGATACGCAGTATTTT	CASSSGTGGPDTQYF
.	TRBV7-5	TRBJ2-1	.	TGTGCCAGAAGCCGGCCTAGCGGCTCCTACAATGAGCAGTTCTTC	CARSRPSGSYNEQFF
.	TRBV6-1	TRBJ1-5	.	TGTGCCAGCAGTGAAGGAACATCCGGAGGGCAGCCCCAGCATTTT	CASSEGTSGGQPQHF
.	TRBV2	TRBJ1-1	.	TGTGCCAGCAGTGAAGTTCGGCGGCTGAACACTGAAGCTTTCTTT	CASSEVRRLNTEAFF
.	TRBV28	TRBJ1-2	.	TGTGCCAGCAGTACTAGCCGGGCCCCGGTTTATGGCTACACCTTC	CASSTSRAPVYGYTF
TRBD1	TRBV5-4	TRBJ2-2	.	TGTGCCAGCAGCCAGGGACAGGGGGGTTACACCGGGGAGCTGTTTTTT	CASSQGQGGYTGELFF
TRBD1	TRBV9	TRBJ2-7	.	TGTGCCAGCAGCGGGGGGACAGGGGTAGGCGAGCAGTACTTC	CASSGGTGVGEQYF
.	TRBV27	TRBJ2-2	.	TGTGCCAGCAGTTTAACCCCAGGGGGGACCGGGGAGCTGTTTTTT	CASSLTPGGTGELFF
.	TRBV7-9	TRBJ2-7	.	TGTGCCAGCAGGCGACACGAGTACGAGCAGTACTTC	CASRRHEYEQYF
.	TRBV6-5	TRBJ2-2	.	TGTGCCAGCAGTTTTCTAGACTGGTATAACACCGGGGAGCTGTTTTTT	CASSFLDWYNTGELFF